This entry describes one T cell receptor beta chain. The CDR3 spans 13 residues. The V and J ends lost 8 bases and 3 bases respectively, with 12 bases between them. Participant-reported clinical history was the basis for cohort assignment. Produced via immunoSEQ multiplex PCR; TCRdb's table is partial and in-frame only. The data contain fewer than 300,000 clones, under 95% of them singletons. This sample is part of a study of blood T cell repertoires in COVID-19. At the level of the study: PBMCs, B-cell-depleted T cells, or T cells were the source of the cDNA or gDNA that made up the material.

The chain recombines TRBV12-3 or TRBV12-4 with TRBJ2-3; no clear D gene. The sequencing sample was made of PBMCs or T cells enriched from blood (not recorded which). The TCR originated in a woman aged 40 to 50 with acute COVID-19. CDR3: CASRRPGTDTQYF. CDR3 in DNA: TGTGCCAGCCGCCGACCGGGTACAGATACGCAGTATTTT.